The 10 T cell receptor beta chains listed next were all sequenced from one sample in a study of STAT5B mutations in CD4+ large granular lymphocyte leukemia. Clones were sequenced by immunoSEQ multiplex PCR, and TCRdb holds only the in-frame ones, with some missing. The sample holds some 20,000 clones, 60% to 85% seen once. Sequencing input: CD4+ T cells from blood buffy coats. Receptors were obtained from a human donor in good health.

The V call is TRBV9, the J call TRBJ2-1, with 7 bases lining up with TRBD2. Trimming at V came to 3 bases and at J to 2 bases, leaving 5 bases not matched to a gene. The CDR3 loop spans 15 amino acids. Germline CDR1 reads SGDLS; CDR2 reads YYNGEE. This CDR3 reads CASSDSGTTYNEQFF. CDR3 in DNA: TGTGCCAGCAGCGACTCCGGGACTACCTACAATGAGCAGTTCTTC. Filled out from reference TRBV9 and TRBJ2-1, the complete variable domain reads DSGVTQTPKHLITATGQRVTLRCSPRSGDLSVYWYQQSLDQGLQFLIQYYNGEERAKGNILERFSAQQFPDLHSELNLSSLELGDSALYFCASSDSGTTYNEQFFGPGTRLTVL.

The chain carries TRBV28 and TRBJ1-5; no reliable D call. V gave up 2 bases and J gave up 1 base, with 9 bases separating them. This CDR3 region has 15 residues. Looked up from germline, CDR1 is MDHEN and CDR2 is SYDVKM. The CDR3 region has the DNA TGTGCCAGCAGTTTACGAATGGGGAGCAATCAGCCCCAGCATTTT. Its protein product is CASSLRMGSNQPQHF.

The chain employs TRBV5-4 and TRBJ2-1, with 8 bases identical to TRBD2. The V gene's germline CDR1 is SGHNT and CDR2 YYREEE (reference sequence). The CDR3 totals 15 residues. Germline trimming cut 4 bases from V and 5 bases from J; bases unmatched to any gene: 8. The DNA for the CDR3 is TGTGCCAGCAGCCCACGGCGGGGGGCGAACAATGAGCAGTTCTTC. Protein product: CASSPRRGANNEQFF.

V usage is TRBV29-1 and J usage is TRBJ2-5; D may be TRBD1 or TRBD2 (5 bases each). The J call may be wrong; the DNA end is better matched by TRBJ2-7. Germline values: CDR1 SQVTM, CDR2 ANQGSEA. CDR3 length equals 15 residues. CDR3 protein: CSVPRDGGSSYEQYF. CDR3 in DNA: TGCAGCGTTCCCCGGGATGGGGGAAGCTCCTACGAGCAGTACTTC.

This clone was detected a few times. The chain employs TRBV7-8 and TRBJ1-5; D is undetermined. Germline loops: CDR1 SGHVS, CDR2 FQNEAQ. CDR3 length: 13 amino acids. V shed 5 bases and J shed 3 bases, with 8 bases lying between them. The DNA for the CDR3 is TGTGCCAGCAGCCCTTCCCCCAATCAGCCCCAGCATTTT. It encodes CASSPSPNQPQHF.

The V call is TRBV6-4, the J call TRBJ2-3, with TRBD2 matching over 12 bases. Unmatched junction bases numbered 7, after V lost 5 bases and J lost 4 bases. This CDR3 has 16 residues. Germline-derived CDR1 and CDR2 are MRHNA and SNTAGT. The DNA of the CDR3 is TGTGCCAGCAGTCCCCTAGCGGGGGGGCAATCAGATACGCAGTATTTT. Its translation is CASSPLAGGQSDTQYF.

The CDR3 coding sequence is TGCGCCAGCAGCCAACAAGGAACCGGGACAGGGAGAACCTATGGCTACACCTTC. Amino acid sequence: CASSQQGTGTGRTYGYTF. J is TRBJ1-2 and V is TRBV4-1; TRBD1 agrees at 9 bases. Germline trimming cut 2 bases from V and 4 bases from J; bases unmatched to any gene: 14. The germline V gene has CDR1 MGHRA and CDR2 YSYEKL. There are 18 residues in the CDR3.

The rearrangement links TRBV18 to TRBJ2-7; D may correspond to TRBD1 or TRBD2 (8 bases each). With 3 bases removed from V and 0 bases from J, the gap between germline ends came to 30 bases. Germline V gene lookup returns CDR1 KGHSH and CDR2 LQKENI. The CDR3 sequence is 21 residues long. CDR3 bases: TGTGCCAGCTCACCGGGGAGTAGTGGACAGGGCGGCGGGGGGAGCTCCTACGAGCAGTACTTC. Translated, it gives CASSPGSSGQGGGGSSYEQYF.

The table lists this clone with a few counts. The V gene is TRBV4-3, the J gene TRBJ1-4; the D is unclear. V was shortened by 1 base and J by 5 bases, with 14 bases between the two germline ends. The CDR3 is made up of 16 amino acids. In germline, CDR1 is LGHNA, CDR2 YSLEER. Here the CDR3 DNA reads TGCGCCAGCAGCCAAGGAATTACACTTGAGAATGAAAAACTGTTTTTT. It translates to CASSQGITLENEKLFF.

This clone appeared once. The V call is TRBV6-1, the J call TRBJ1-1; the D is unclear. The V and J ends lost 5 bases and 1 base respectively, with 8 bases between them. From germline, CDR1 is MNHNS and CDR2 SASEGT. This CDR3 is 13 amino acids long. The CDR3 DNA follows: TGTGCCAGCAGTCGGGTGTGGAACACTGAAGCTTTCTTT. This translates into CASSRVWNTEAFF.